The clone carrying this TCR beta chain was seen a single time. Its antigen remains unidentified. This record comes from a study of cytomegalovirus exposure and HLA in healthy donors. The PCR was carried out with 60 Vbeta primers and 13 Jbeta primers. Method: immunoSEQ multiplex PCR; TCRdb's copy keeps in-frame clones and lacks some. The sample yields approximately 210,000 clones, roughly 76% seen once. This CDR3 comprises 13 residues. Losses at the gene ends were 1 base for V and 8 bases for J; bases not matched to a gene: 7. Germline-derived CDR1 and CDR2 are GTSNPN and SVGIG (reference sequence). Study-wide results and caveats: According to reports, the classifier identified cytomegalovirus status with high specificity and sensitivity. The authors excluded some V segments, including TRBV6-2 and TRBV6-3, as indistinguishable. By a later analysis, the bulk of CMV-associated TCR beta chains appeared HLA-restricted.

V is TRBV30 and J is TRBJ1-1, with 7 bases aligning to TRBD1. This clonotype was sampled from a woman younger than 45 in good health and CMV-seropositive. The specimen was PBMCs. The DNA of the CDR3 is TGTGCCTGGAGTGCTGAGGGGGCGAGAGAAGCTTTCTTT. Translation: CAWSAEGAREAFF.